This entry lists 10 T cell receptor beta chains sequenced from one sample in a study of identical twins. TCRdb re-analysed the 5' RACE reads in MiXCR, keeping a single row per CDR3 protein. This sample has approximately 210,000 distinct CDR3 sequences; approximately 5.9% occur once, and the top ten carry about 14%. The same specimen was also included in a second study, on T cells expressing NK-cell markers.

The specimen sequenced was CD8+ T cells sorted from blood. Source of these receptors: a woman aged 18-29 years in good health.

This clonotype was seen a few times. CDR3: CASRGDRGRNEQFF. CDR3 bases: TGTGCCAGTAGGGGGGACAGGGGGCGAAATGAGCAGTTCTTC. This chain connects TRBV19 to TRBJ2-1; 12 bases fit TRBD1. V was pared by 6 bases and J by 7 bases, with 4 bases of the junction left unmatched. The CDR3 runs to 14 residues. CDR1 is LNHDA and CDR2 is SQIVND in the germline V gene (reference sequence).

In this sample, this clonotype turned up a few times. The V gene is TRBV20-1, the J gene TRBJ2-5; 12 nucleotides agree with TRBD2. Trimming at V came to 1 base and at J to 9 bases, leaving 21 bases not matched to a gene. The CDR3 consists of 19 residues. Germline V gene data show CDR1 as DFQATT and CDR2 as SNEGSKA (reference sequence). The CDR3, as DNA: TGCAGTGCTAGAGTGGATCCGGGGACTAGCGGGCGCCCAGGGAGGGCCCAGTACTTC. This gives the protein CSARVDPGTSGRPGRAQYF.

This clonotype was seen only a few times. This rearrangement joins TRBV15 to TRBJ2-1; TRBD2 aligns across 9 bases. J gave up 4 bases and V 8 bases, and 15 bases lay outside the gene matches. Per the germline V gene, CDR1 is LNHNV and CDR2 is YYDKDF (reference sequence). There are 17 residues in the CDR3. The CDR3 region is CATQEGVAGGRYNEQFF. DNA of the CDR3: TGTGCCACCCAAGAGGGTGTGGCGGGGGGGCGATACAATGAGCAGTTCTTC.

The chain has TRBV10-3 and TRBJ2-7; 7 nucleotides match TRBD1. V shed 6 bases and J 2 bases; nucleotides not matched to a gene: 7. The CDR3 is 14 amino acids. The germline CDR1 and CDR2 sequences are ENHRY and SYGVKD. The DNA of the CDR3 is TGTGCCATCAGGGGGACAGATACGACCTACGAGCAGTACTTC. Translation gives CAIRGTDTTYEQYF.

V is TRBV30 and J is TRBJ2-1; D unresolved. V was trimmed by 0 bases and J by 0 bases, leaving 6 bases between them. This CDR3 is 14 amino acids long. The germline gives CDR1 GTSNPN, CDR2 SVGIG (reference sequence). CDR3 loop: CAWSVLGSYNEQFF. The CDR3 region has the DNA TGTGCCTGGAGTGTACTTGGCTCCTACAATGAGCAGTTCTTC.

This clonotype appeared many times. The chain carries TRBV20-1 and TRBJ2-1; TRBD2 matches at 7 bases. Germline V gene sequence: CDR1 DFQATT, CDR2 SNEGSKA (reference sequence). The CDR3 is 14 amino acids. The trim removed 6 bases at V and 8 bases at J, leaving 13 bases unmatched. CDR3 amino acids: CSAPVGGITDEQFF. The DNA for the CDR3 is TGCAGTGCCCCAGTCGGGGGGATAACGGATGAGCAGTTCTTC.

The chain is built from TRBV20-1 and TRBJ2-3; 8 bases map to TRBD1. This CDR3 contains 14 residues. The ends lost 5 bases at V and 2 bases at J; junction bases unmatched: 6. The germline V gene encodes CDR1 DFQATT and CDR2 SNEGSKA (reference sequence). The CDR3 coding sequence is TGCAGTGCTTCGACAGGGGTCCTCACAGATACGCAGTATTTT. This sequence encodes CSASTGVLTDTQYF.

This clonotype was counted only a few times. V and J are TRBV29-1 and TRBJ2-7, with 7 positions matching TRBD2. The CDR3 contains 14 residues. V lost 4 bases and J lost 5; bases outside the gene matches: 11. Germline V gene data show CDR1 as SQVTM and CDR2 as ANQGSEA. The DNA for the CDR3 is TGCAGCGTTGTCCCGGCGGGAGTACAGGACGAGCAGTACTTC. Translation gives CSVVPAGVQDEQYF.

This chain links TRBV12-3 or TRBV12-4 with TRBJ2-7; 10 bases line up with TRBD2. V gave up 1 base and J gave up 6 bases; unmatched junction bases: 6. The CDR3 length is 15 residues. CDR3 bases: TGTGCCAGCAGTTTAGTGCCTAGCGGGAGTCGCGAGCAGTACTTC. Its translation is CASSLVPSGSREQYF.

This clonotype was counted only a few times. The gene calls are TRBV15 and TRBJ2-1, with 7 bases fitting TRBD2. Germline values: CDR1 LNHNV, CDR2 YYDKDF (reference sequence). The CDR3 spans 14 residues. V gave up 5 bases and J gave up 12 bases; unmatched junction bases: 13. CDR3 DNA sequence: TGTGCCACCAGCCGGCCTAGCGGACTCCCACGGCAGTTCTTC. Translation gives CATSRPSGLPRQFF.